The entry below gives a single T cell receptor (beta chain) sequence along with its context. This entry belongs to a study of blood T cell repertoires in COVID-19. The CDR3 has 18 amino acids. This table comes from immunoSEQ multiplex PCR, and its TCRdb copy is limited to in-frame clones, with some not included. The sample contains some 300,000 clones, around nine tenths of which appear only once. Grouping used clinical history reported by participants in a survey and questionnaire. This chain links TRBV21-1 with TRBJ1-5. TRBV21-1 is a pseudogene locus. This sequence was found in a woman between 50 and 59 years old who had been exposed to COVID-19. The sample comprised PBMCs or T cells enriched from blood (not recorded which). The CDR3 here is CASSKGSRGLHSNQPQHF. The DNA for the CDR3 is TGTGCCAGCAGCAAAGGGTCCAGAGGGTTACATAGCAATCAGCCCCAGCATTTT.